This is a list of T cell receptor beta chains from one sample in a study of radiotherapy plus CTLA-4 blockade in lung cancer. Data came from immunoSEQ multiplex PCR; TCRdb stores just in-frame clones and leaves some out. The sample shows some 48,000 clones, less than 90% of them seen only once. Sequenced here: peripheral blood, sampled from a patient treated with radiotherapy plus ipilimumab. Receptors originate from a human donor with non-small cell lung cancer that progressed on radiotherapy plus ipilimumab. Some clones in this sample may be carry-over from other donors' samples. Each CDR3 is given with its conserved first and last residue. D genes are given only for firm matches. Size tells how often a clone was seen (once, few, many) or the class of an expanded clone, and some rows leave it out.

cdr3_length clone_size d_call j_call v_call cdr3_nt cdr3_aa
17 . TRBD2 TRBJ2-7 TRBV11-3 TGTGCCAGCAGCTTGGGGACTAGCGGGAGGAGCTCCTACGAGCAGTACTTC CASSLGTSGRSSYEQYF
13 . . TRBJ1-1 TRBV18 TGTGCCAGCTCACCGCGGGAAGGCCCTGAAGCTTTCTTT CASSPREGPEAFF
16 once . TRBJ2-2 TRBV7-6 TGTGCCAGCAGCTTAAGCAGGGGGGATTACACCGGGGAGCTGTTTTTT CASSLSRGDYTGELFF
16 . . TRBJ1-2 TRBV6-4 TGTGCCAGCAGTGACTCGTCGAGCAGGTCCTACTATGGCTACACCTTC CASSDSSSRSYYGYTF
11 . . TRBJ2-1 TRBV20-1 TGCAGTGCCCTCGGTAACAATGAGCAGTTCTTC CSALGNNEQFF
15 . TRBD2 TRBJ2-5 TRBV4-1 TGCGCCAGCAGCCCCCCTAGCGGGCAAAGAGAGACCCAGTACTTC CASSPPSGQRETQYF
10 . . TRBJ1-4 TRBV20-1 TGCAGTGCTAGCCGTGAAAAACTGTTTTTT CSASREKLFF
15 medium-sized . TRBJ1-1 TRBV5-6 TGTGCCAGCAGCTTGGTCGAAGGGGCGAGGACTGAAGCTTTCTTT CASSLVEGARTEAFF
14 . . TRBJ2-3 TRBV29-1 TGCAGCGTTGGGCAGGGTGGGTGGGCAGATACGCAGTATTTT CSVGQGGWADTQYF
13 . TRBD2 TRBJ2-7 TRBV10-3 TGTGCCATACGGACTAGCGGCAGCTACGAGCAGTACTTC CAIRTSGSYEQYF
15 once TRBD1 TRBJ2-3 TRBV5-6 TGTGCCAGCACTAAGTATGAGACAGGGGCAGATACGCAGTATTTT CASTKYETGADTQYF
15 . . TRBJ1-2 TRBV4-3 TGCGCCAGCAGCCAAGGTTTAGCGGGGGGATATGGCTACACCTTC CASSQGLAGGYGYTF
16 . TRBD2 TRBJ2-1 TRBV15 TGTGCCACCAGCAAGCGGGAGGGCTTCTCCTACAATGAGCAGTTCTTC CATSKREGFSYNEQFF
16 . . TRBJ2-7 TRBV5-6 TGTGCCAGCAGCTTCCGAGGAGGGGCTGACTCCTACGAGCAGTACTTC CASSFRGGADSYEQYF
13 . . TRBJ2-5 TRBV5-8 TGTGCCAGCGCCTACGGGTCAGGGAAGACCCAGTACTTC CASAYGSGKTQYF
13 . TRBD1 TRBJ1-5 TRBV2 TGTGCCAGCACCGGACAGGGGGATCAGCCCCAGCATTTT CASTGQGDQPQHF
14 . TRBD1 TRBJ2-6 TRBV2 TGTGCCAGCAGTCCGACAGGGATAGCCAACGTCCTGACTTTC CASSPTGIANVLTF
12 . . TRBJ2-7 TRBV30 TGTGCCTGGACTTCGGGTTCCTACGAGCAGTACTTC CAWTSGSYEQYF
15 . . TRBJ1-3 TRBV7-2 TGTGCCAGCACCCGACAAGGAACCTCTGGAAACACCATATATTTT CASTRQGTSGNTIYF
13 . . TRBJ2-7 TRBV27 TGTGCCAGCAGTTTCGACAGGACCTACGAGCAGTACTTC CASSFDRTYEQYF